The 4 T cell receptor beta chains in this list originate from one sample, sequenced in a study of blood T cell repertoires in COVID-19. The protocol was immunoSEQ multiplex PCR, while the TCRdb copy is restricted to in-frame clones and leaves out a portion. Among about 180,000 clones listed, around 85% were seen once. Sequenced input: peripheral blood. Every receptor here comes from a human donor with active or convalescent COVID-19. The donor label of this sample is uncertain.

The chain combines TRBV27 with TRBJ1-6; perhaps TRBD1 as D (5 bases). Per the germline V gene, CDR1 is MNHEY and CDR2 is SMNVEV (reference sequence). The CDR3 extends over 15 amino acids. V dropped 0 bases and J dropped 4 bases, with 7 bases sitting between them. The CDR3 loop is CASSLSQGYNSPLHF. CDR3 coding DNA: TGTGCCAGCAGTTTATCGCAGGGTTATAATTCACCCCTCCACTTT.

V gene TRBV30 combines with J gene TRBJ2-2; no clear D. Between the trimmed V and J ends, which lost 0 bases and 4 bases, there was a span of 6 bases. Germline-derived CDR1 and CDR2 are GTSNPN and SVGIG (reference sequence). The CDR3 sequence is 13 residues long. The CDR3 DNA sequence: TGTGCCTGGAGTGTGCGAGGCACCGGGGAGCTGTTTTTT. Translating it yields CAWSVRGTGELFF.

This rearrangement joins TRBV5-6 to TRBJ2-4, with D perhaps matching TRBD1 (6 bases). Deletions cut 3 bases from V and 11 bases from J, with 15 bases between. Germline loops: CDR1 SGHDT, CDR2 YYEEEE. CDR3 size: 13 residues. CDR3 sequence: CASSYAPQGVQYF. The CDR3, as DNA: TGTGCCAGCAGCTACGCTCCACAGGGAGTTCAGTACTTC. The variable domain in full, with the rest retrieved from reference TRBV5-6 and TRBJ2-4, is DAGVTQSPTHLIKTRGQQVTLRCSPKSGHDTVSWYQQALGQGPQFIFQYYEEEERQRGNFPDRFSGHQFPNYSSELNVNALLLGDSALYLCASSYAPQGVQYFGAGTRLSVL.

J is TRBJ2-5 and V is TRBV5-6; 10 bases are shared with TRBD2. CDR3 size: 15 residues. Germline V lookup: CDR1 SGHDT, CDR2 YYEEEE. V dropped 7 bases and J dropped 2; count of bases not matched to a gene: 8. CDR3 sequence reads: CASHGLAVIQETQYF. CDR3 nucleotide sequence: TGTGCCAGCCACGGACTAGCGGTAATTCAAGAGACCCAGTACTTC.